This T cell receptor (beta chain) comes out of a study of shared clonotypes between healthy human individuals. This CDR3 is 15 amino acids long. V was clipped by 4 bases and J by 3 bases, with 13 bases between them. The V gene's germline CDR1 is SGHNT and CDR2 YYREEE (reference sequence). The assay was immunoSEQ multiplex PCR, and TCRdb's table has in-frame clones only and misses some. The table lists about 2 million clones, 85% to 95% of them singletons. V usage is TRBV5-4 and J usage is TRBJ2-2; TRBD2 is a possible D gene (5 bases). This TCR was sampled from a man between 18 and 35 years old in good health. Sequencing was done on a sample of naive CD4+ T cells sorted from blood. The subset was: CD45RA+ positively selected. CDR3 sequence (DNA): TGTGCCAGCAGCCCTCCGGTGAGGGACACCGGGGAGCTGTTTTTT. Protein sequence: CASSPPVRDTGELFF.